These 9 T cell receptor beta chains were sequenced from one sample in a study of persistence of HIV-infected CD4 T cells. Overlapping HIV-1 Gag 15-mer peptides at approximately 1 ug per peptide per mL were used. CD40L-negative CD69-negative CD45RO-high memory CD4+ T cells were sorted as populations depleted of antigen-responding cells. Sequencing used immunoSEQ version 4 in survey mode. Sequencing was performed with immunoSEQ multiplex PCR; in TCRdb, only in-frame clones are kept and a portion is missing. The sample has about 40,000 clones, roughly 74% seen once. Their specific antigens are unknown. The material was CD4+ T cells sorted from PBMCs after approximately 20-hour stimulation, obtained from a patient who received antiretroviral therapy. Source of these receptors: an adult man with HIV who was CMV-seropositive.

This clone was counted once. This rearrangement joins TRBV3-1 (or the pseudogene TRBV3-2) to TRBJ1-4; D unclear. Deletions cut 1 base from V and 8 bases from J, with 14 bases between. The V gene's germline CDR1 is LGHDT and CDR2 YNNKEL (reference sequence). The CDR3 loop spans 15 amino acids. In DNA, the CDR3 is TGTGCCAGCAGCCAAGGGAGAGGGATCGGGGAAAAACTGTTTTTT. Translated, it gives CASSQGRGIGEKLFF.

Only a few counts were recorded for this clone. The rearrangement joins TRBV5-1 to TRBJ1-2; 12 bases agree with TRBD1. This CDR3 comprises 15 residues. The junction had 5 bases not matched to a gene; V was cut back by 4 bases and J by 4 bases. The germline gives CDR1 SGHRS, CDR2 YFSETQ. The CDR3, as DNA: TGCGCCAGCAGCGCCGGGACAGGGGGCGCCTATGGCTACACCTTC. This sequence encodes CASSAGTGGAYGYTF.

V usage is TRBV29-1 and J usage is TRBJ2-2; D is perhaps TRBD2 (5 bases). Germline V lookup: CDR1 SQVTM, CDR2 ANQGSEA. Trimming shortened V by 4 bases and J by 6 bases, and 6 bases separated the two germline ends. CDR3 length equals 11 residues. CDR3 region: CSVGGPGELFF. CDR3 nucleotides: TGCAGCGTTGGAGGGCCCGGGGAGCTGTTTTTT.

This clone was observed a handful of times. Other DNA sequences in this specimen translate into the identical CDR3. V and J are TRBV18 and TRBJ1-1, with D perhaps TRBD1 (5 bases). Germline lookup yields CDR1 KGHSH and CDR2 LQKENI. V lost 3 bases and J 1 base, leaving 6 bases between the germline ends. The CDR3 extends over 13 amino acids. The CDR3 DNA follows: TGTGCCAGCTCACCTCAGGGGAACACTGAAGCTTTCTTT. Protein sequence: CASSPQGNTEAFF.

The genes are TRBV7-6 and TRBJ1-6; TRBD1 aligns across 10 bases. Germline-derived CDR1 and CDR2 are SGHVS and FNYEAQ. V was pared by 5 bases and J by 8 bases, with 6 bases of the junction left unmatched. The CDR3 has 15 amino acids. The CDR3, as DNA: TGTGCCAGCAGCGGCGGGACAGGGGTATATTCACCCCTCCACTTT. Translated: CASSGGTGVYSPLHF.

The chain joins TRBV10-3 to TRBJ2-2; D might be TRBD2 (6 bases). V was clipped by 10 bases and J by 2 bases, with 17 bases between them. Per the germline V gene, CDR1 is ENHRY and CDR2 is SYGVKD. The CDR3 is 15 residues long. CDR3: CATRTSQGNTGELFF. Here the CDR3 DNA reads TGTGCCACCCGAACTAGCCAAGGTAACACCGGGGAGCTGTTTTTT.

The J gene is TRBJ2-1, the V gene TRBV7-3; 9 nucleotides align to TRBD2. The V segment lost 0 bases and the J segment 0 bases; nucleotides outside the gene matches: 12. The CDR3 contains 20 residues. Per germline, CDR1 SGHTA and CDR2 FQGTGA. The CDR3 protein is CASSLTRSLAGPASYNEQFF. DNA for the CDR3: TGTGCCAGCAGCTTAACGAGGTCCCTAGCGGGGCCTGCCTCCTACAATGAGCAGTTCTTC.

The chain recombines TRBV9 with TRBJ2-5, with TRBD1 as a possible D gene (5 bases). CDR1 is SGDLS, CDR2 YYNGEE, per germline. This CDR3 contains 15 residues. The germline V and J ends were trimmed by 0 bases and 5 bases, with 14 bases remaining between them. The CDR3: CASSVAVGRQETQYF. CDR3 bases: TGTGCCAGCAGCGTAGCGGTGGGGCGCCAGGAGACCCAGTACTTC.

This chain links TRBV28 with TRBJ1-6; 10 bases line up with TRBD1. V shed 6 bases and J 11 bases; nucleotides not matched to a gene: 7. The CDR3 is made up of 14 amino acids. CDR1 MDHEN and CDR2 SYDVKM come from the germline V gene. CDR3 nucleotide sequence: TGTGCCAGCAGCCGACAGGGGGCAATGACACCCCTCCACTTT. Its protein is CASSRQGAMTPLHF.